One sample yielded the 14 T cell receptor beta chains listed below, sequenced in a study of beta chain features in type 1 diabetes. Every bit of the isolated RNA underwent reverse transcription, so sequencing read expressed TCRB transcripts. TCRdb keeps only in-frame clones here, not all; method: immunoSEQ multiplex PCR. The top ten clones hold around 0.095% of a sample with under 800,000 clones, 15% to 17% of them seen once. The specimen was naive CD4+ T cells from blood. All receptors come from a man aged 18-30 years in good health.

This chain's CDR3 is CASSQDWGGIAKNIQYF. CDR3 coding DNA: TGCGCCAGCAGCCAAGATTGGGGGGGAATAGCCAAAAACATTCAGTACTTC. The chain is built from TRBV4-3 and TRBJ2-4, with TRBD2 matching 7 bases. Per germline, CDR1 LGHNA and CDR2 YSLEER. The CDR3 is 17 residues long. The ends lost 0 bases at V and 0 bases at J; junction bases unmatched: 5.

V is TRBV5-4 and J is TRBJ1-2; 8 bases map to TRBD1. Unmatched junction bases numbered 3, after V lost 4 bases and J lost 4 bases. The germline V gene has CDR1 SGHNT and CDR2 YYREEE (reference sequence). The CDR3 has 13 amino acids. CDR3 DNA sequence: TGTGCCAGCAGCGGACAGGGAACCTATGGCTACACCTTC. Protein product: CASSGQGTYGYTF.

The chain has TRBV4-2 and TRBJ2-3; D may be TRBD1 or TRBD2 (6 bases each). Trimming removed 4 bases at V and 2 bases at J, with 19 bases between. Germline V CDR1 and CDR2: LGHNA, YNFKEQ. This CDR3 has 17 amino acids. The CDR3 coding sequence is TGTGCCAGCAGCCTACTGAAGGGGGGCAGGTTCACAGATACGCAGTATTTT. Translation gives CASSLLKGGRFTDTQYF.

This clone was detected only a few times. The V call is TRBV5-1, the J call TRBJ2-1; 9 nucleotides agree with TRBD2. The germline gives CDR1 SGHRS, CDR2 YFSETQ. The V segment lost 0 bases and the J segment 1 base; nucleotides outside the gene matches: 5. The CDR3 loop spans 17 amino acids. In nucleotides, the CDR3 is TGCGCCAGCAGCTTGGAGGCGGGAGGGCCTTCCTACAATGAGCAGTTCTTC. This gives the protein CASSLEAGGPSYNEQFF.

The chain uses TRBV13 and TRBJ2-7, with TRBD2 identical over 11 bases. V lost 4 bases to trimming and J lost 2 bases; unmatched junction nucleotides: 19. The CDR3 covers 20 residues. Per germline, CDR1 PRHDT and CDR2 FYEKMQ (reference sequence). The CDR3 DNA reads TGTGCCAGCAGCTCCTATAGCGGGAGGGCTCGAAAATCTGAAACCTACGAGCAGTACTTC. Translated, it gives CASSSYSGRARKSETYEQYF.

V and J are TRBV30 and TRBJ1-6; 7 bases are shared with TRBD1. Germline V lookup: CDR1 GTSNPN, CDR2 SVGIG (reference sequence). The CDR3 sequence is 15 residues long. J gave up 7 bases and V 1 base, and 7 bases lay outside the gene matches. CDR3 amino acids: CAWSAARGRNSPLHF. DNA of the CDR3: TGTGCCTGGAGTGCCGCCAGGGGGAGAAATTCACCCCTCCACTTT.

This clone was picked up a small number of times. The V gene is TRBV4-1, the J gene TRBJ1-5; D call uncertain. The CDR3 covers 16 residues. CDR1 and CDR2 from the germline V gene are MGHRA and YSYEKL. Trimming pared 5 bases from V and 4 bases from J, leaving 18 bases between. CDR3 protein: CASSKGKAEVNQPQHF. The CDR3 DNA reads TGCGCCAGCAGCAAAGGGAAAGCGGAGGTAAATCAGCCCCAGCATTTT.

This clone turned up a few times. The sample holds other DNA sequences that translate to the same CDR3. CDR3 sequence reads: CAIMNTEAFF. CDR3 DNA: TGTGCCATAATGAACACTGAAGCTTTCTTT. The rearrangement uses TRBV6-5 and TRBJ1-1; D gene ambiguous. Germline CDR1 reads MNHEY; CDR2 reads SVGAGI. This CDR3 comprises 10 residues. Trimming removed 10 bases from V and 0 bases from J, with 3 bases in between.

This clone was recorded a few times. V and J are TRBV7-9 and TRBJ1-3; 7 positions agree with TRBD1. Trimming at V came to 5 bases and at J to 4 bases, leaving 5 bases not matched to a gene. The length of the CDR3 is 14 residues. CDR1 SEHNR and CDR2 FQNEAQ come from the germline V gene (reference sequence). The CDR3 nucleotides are TGTGCCAGCAGCGTCACAGGGGTCGGAAACACCATATATTTT. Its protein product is CASSVTGVGNTIYF.

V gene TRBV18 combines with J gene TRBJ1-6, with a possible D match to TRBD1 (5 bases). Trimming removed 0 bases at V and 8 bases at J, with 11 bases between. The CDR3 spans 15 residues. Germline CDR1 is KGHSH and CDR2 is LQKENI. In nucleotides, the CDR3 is TGTGCCAGCTCACCACCAAAGGCGGGGGATTCACCCCTCCACTTT. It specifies CASSPPKAGDSPLHF.

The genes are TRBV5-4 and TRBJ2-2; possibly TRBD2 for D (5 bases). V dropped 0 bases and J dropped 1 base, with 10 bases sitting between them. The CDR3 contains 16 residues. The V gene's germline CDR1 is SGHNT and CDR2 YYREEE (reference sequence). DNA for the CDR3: TGTGCCAGCAGCTTGGTGGGAGTGGAGAACACCGGGGAGCTGTTTTTT. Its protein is CASSLVGVENTGELFF.

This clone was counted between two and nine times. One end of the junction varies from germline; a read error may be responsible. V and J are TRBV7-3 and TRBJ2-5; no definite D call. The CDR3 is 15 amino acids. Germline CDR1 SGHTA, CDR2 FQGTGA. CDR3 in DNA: TGTGCCAGCAGCCTAACATCCTCGACGGTAGAGACCCAGTACTTC. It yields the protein CASSLTSSTVETQYF.

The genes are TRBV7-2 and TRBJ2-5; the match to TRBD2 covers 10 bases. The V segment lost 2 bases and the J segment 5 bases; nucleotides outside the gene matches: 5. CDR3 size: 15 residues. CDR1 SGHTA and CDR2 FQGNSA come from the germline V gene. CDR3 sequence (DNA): TGTGCCAGCAGCTTAACTAGCGGGGTTGGGGAGACCCAGTACTTC. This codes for CASSLTSGVGETQYF.

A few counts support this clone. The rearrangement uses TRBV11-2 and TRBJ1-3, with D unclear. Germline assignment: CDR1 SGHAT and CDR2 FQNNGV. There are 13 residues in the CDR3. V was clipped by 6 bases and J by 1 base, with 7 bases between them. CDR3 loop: CASSLGSGNTIYF. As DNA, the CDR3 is TGTGCCAGCAGTCTAGGTTCTGGAAACACCATATATTTT.